The sequence of this T cell receptor (beta chain) was determined in a study of T cell changes during pregnancy in multiple sclerosis. Losses at the gene ends were 0 bases for V and 8 bases for J; bases not matched to a gene: 7. The CDR3 extends over 15 amino acids. Germline V gene data show CDR1 as SGDLS and CDR2 as YYNGEE. Profiled with immunoSEQ multiplex PCR; TCRdb holds only in-frame clones, not every one. Found here are some 50,000 clones, around 90% of them singletons; the top ten hold about 2.6%. This material consisted of CD8+ T cells from peripheral blood mononuclear cells, taken in the second trimester of pregnancy. This receptor was taken from a female donor with multiple sclerosis, enrolled in a pregnancy study. The J gene is TRBJ2-1, the V gene TRBV9, with 8 bases that match TRBD2. The CDR3 region has the DNA TGTGCCAGCAGCGTAGGTTCGGGGGGGCAGTATGAGCAGTTCTTC. It translates to CASSVGSGGQYEQFF.